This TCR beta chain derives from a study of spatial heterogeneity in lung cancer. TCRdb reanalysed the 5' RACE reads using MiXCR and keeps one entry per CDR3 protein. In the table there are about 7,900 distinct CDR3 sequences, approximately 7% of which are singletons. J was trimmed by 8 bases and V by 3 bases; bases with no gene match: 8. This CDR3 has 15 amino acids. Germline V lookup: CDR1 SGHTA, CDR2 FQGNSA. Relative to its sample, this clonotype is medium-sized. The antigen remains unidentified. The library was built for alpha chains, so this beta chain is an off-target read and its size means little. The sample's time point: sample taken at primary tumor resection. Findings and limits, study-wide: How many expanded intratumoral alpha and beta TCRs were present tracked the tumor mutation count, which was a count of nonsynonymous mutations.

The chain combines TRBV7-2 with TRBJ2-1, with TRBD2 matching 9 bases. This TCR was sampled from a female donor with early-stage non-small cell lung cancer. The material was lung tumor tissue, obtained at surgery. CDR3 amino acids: CASSLREGLGDEQFF. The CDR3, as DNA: TGTGCCAGCAGCTTGCGGGAGGGCCTGGGGGATGAGCAGTTCTTC. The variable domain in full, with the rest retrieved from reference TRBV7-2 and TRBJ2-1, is GAGVSQSPSNKVTEKGKDVELRCDPISGHTALYWYRQSLGQGLEFLIYFQGNSAPDKSGLPSDRFSAERTGGSVSTLTIQRTQQEDSAVYLCASSLREGLGDEQFFGPGTRLTVL.